Listed below are T cell receptor beta chains from one sample, sequenced in a study of shared clonotypes between healthy human individuals. The data were produced by immunoSEQ multiplex PCR, yet TCRdb's version contains in-frame clones alone and is incomplete. The top ten clones hold under 0.45% of a sample with more than 2,000,000 clones, just over 90% of them seen once. The specimen sequenced was naive CD4+ T cells from PBMCs. Every receptor here comes from a man younger than 35 in good health. Some clones in this sample may be carry-over from other donors' samples. The CDR3 runs from the conserved cysteine through the conserved F or W. Fields, in order: clone size, D gene, J gene, V gene, CDR3 DNA, CDR3 protein. A D gene is named only where the DNA matches it firmly. Only part of the rows carry a size: once, few, many, or a class if the clone is expanded.

. . TRBJ2-7 TRBV28 TGTGCCAGCATTTCCCTGGGGGGCTCCTACGAGCAGTACTTC CASISLGGSYEQYF
. . TRBJ2-7 TRBV5-4 TGTGCCAGCAGCATAGAGAACTTTGGGTCCGAGCAGTACTTC CASSIENFGSEQYF
. . TRBJ1-1 TRBV20-1 TGCAGTGCACCACTGGGGACTGAAGCTTTCTTT CSAPLGTEAFF
once TRBD2 TRBJ2-1 TRBV6-6 TGTGCCAGCGCCCTCCGGGGCGGGAGGACCGATGAGCAGTTCTTC CASALRGGRTDEQFF
. . TRBJ1-2 TRBV4-1 TGCGCCAGCAGCCCCCCGGGACTCGCTAACTATGGCTACACCTTC CASSPPGLANYGYTF
. . TRBJ2-1 TRBV11-2 TGTGCCAGCCGGCCCAGGGTCATTGGGAATGAGCAGTTCTTC CASRPRVIGNEQFF
. . TRBJ2-2 TRBV7-6 TGTGCCAGCAGCTACCCTCCCTGGGACAGAGCGCGGGGCGGGGAGCTGTTTTTT CASSYPPWDRARGGELFF
. TRBD1 TRBJ1-2 TRBV20-1 TGCAGTGCCGAGACAGGGGATGGCTACACCTTC CSAETGDGYTF
. TRBD2 TRBJ2-1 TRBV29-1 TGCAGCGCCCAGCGGGATTACAATGAGCAGTTCTTC CSAQRDYNEQFF
few . TRBJ1-5 TRBV5-1 TGCGCCAGCAGCTTCTTGGGCAATCAGCCCCAGCATTTT CASSFLGNQPQHF
. . TRBJ1-5 TRBV10-3 TGTGCCATCAGTGAGGGGATATATAGCAATCAGCCCCAGCATTTT CAISEGIYSNQPQHF
. TRBD1 TRBJ1-5 TRBV2 TGTGCCAGCAGAGCCGGGACAGGGGGTAGGCCCCAGCATTTT CASRAGTGGRPQHF
. . TRBJ1-6 TRBV19 TGTGCCAGTAGTTTAACCGGGGGATTCGGGACACCCCTCCACTTT CASSLTGGFGTPLHF
. TRBD1 TRBJ2-7 TRBV4-2 TGTGCCAGCAGCCAAGGGGACAGTACCTACGAGCAGTACTTC CASSQGDSTYEQYF
few TRBD1 TRBJ1-2 TRBV27 TGTGCCAGTTATGGACAGGGCTATGGCTACACCTTC CASYGQGYGYTF
. . TRBJ2-5 TRBV9 TGTGCCAGCAGCGTGACCCCGTACCAAGAGACCCAGTACTTC CASSVTPYQETQYF
. . TRBJ2-7 TRBV9 TGTGCCAGCAGCGGAGAGCTGGTTCCCTACGAGCAGTACTTC CASSGELVPYEQYF
. . TRBJ2-5 TRBV25-1 TGTGCCAGCACCCACGGGTCGGTAACTAGCTTAGAGACCCAGTACTTC CASTHGSVTSLETQYF
few . TRBJ1-1 TRBV11-1 TGTGCCAGCAGAAAAACGCAGGGTGGCACTGAAGCTTTCTTT CASRKTQGGTEAFF
. . TRBJ2-7 TRBV2 TGTGCCAGCAGTGTCGGCGGAACCTACGAGCAGTACTTC CASSVGGTYEQYF
. TRBD1 TRBJ2-7 TRBV28 TGTGCCAGCAGGCGGGGGGACAGGGGCGGAGGAGAGCAGTACTTC CASRRGDRGGGEQYF
. . TRBJ2-2 TRBV4-2 TGTGCCAGCAGCCAAGACTTTATTTTCGGAGGCGGGGAGCTGTTTTTT CASSQDFIFGGGELFF
. TRBD2 TRBJ2-7 TRBV6-1 TGTGCCAGCAGTGAAGCGTTACTAGCGGGCTATACCTACGAGCAGTACTTC CASSEALLAGYTYEQYF
. TRBD1 TRBJ1-5 TRBV30 TGTGCCTGGGCGGACAGGGAGGATCAGCCCCAGCATTTT CAWADREDQPQHF
. . TRBJ2-7 TRBV20-1 TGCAGTGTGTCTGACGGGGTCCAATTC CSVSDGVQF
. . TRBJ2-2 TRBV5-1 TGCGCCAGCAGCTTGGCCCAGCAAGCGAACACCGGGGAGCTGTTTTTT CASSLAQQANTGELFF
. TRBD1 TRBJ1-2 TRBV5-6 TGTGCCAGCAGCTTGACAGGGGACCTTACCTCAGGAGGCTACACCTTC CASSLTGDLTSGGYTF
. . TRBJ2-7 TRBV28 TGTGCCAGCAGTTTACCAGGGACCGGCGAGCAGTACTTC CASSLPGTGEQYF
. . TRBJ1-3 TRBV7-2 TGTGCCAGCAGCTTATTAGGGCTGGGGGTCTCTGGAAACACCATATATTTT CASSLLGLGVSGNTIYF
. . TRBJ2-7 TRBV10-1 TGCGCCAGCAGTGATTCGTTGTTGGGGGGATACGAGCAGTACTTC CASSDSLLGGYEQYF
. TRBD2 TRBJ2-1 TRBV9 TGTGCCAGCAGCGTAGTCTGCGGACTAGCGAACTACAATGAGCAGTTCTTC CASSVVCGLANYNEQFF
. TRBD2 TRBJ2-1 TRBV30 TGTGCCTGGATGGTCGGACTAGCGGGTGGTGAGCAGTTCTTC CAWMVGLAGGEQFF
few . TRBJ1-2 TRBV7-2 TGTGCCAGCAGCTTAAGCGTAGGTGCCTCGGGCGATGGCTACACCTTC CASSLSVGASGDGYTF
. . TRBJ1-2 TRBV28 TGTGCCAGCACCGCATCGGGGGCCGGCTATGGCTACACCTTC CASTASGAGYGYTF
. . TRBJ2-4 TRBV27 TGTGCCACAATTTCCCTGGCCAGGGGCCTAGCCAAAAACATTCAGTACTTC CATISLARGLAKNIQYF
. . TRBJ1-4 TRBV27 TGTGCCAGCGGGGGCAGTACTAATGAAAAACTGTTTTTT CASGGSTNEKLFF
. TRBD2 TRBJ2-3 TRBV25-1 TGTGCCAGCAGTGATTCTCCTAGCGGGAGTTGGACAGATACGCAGTATTTT CASSDSPSGSWTDTQYF
. TRBD2 TRBJ2-4 TRBV28 TGTGCCAGCACTTCGGCGGGGGGGTCCCTAGCCAAAAACATTCAGTACTTC CASTSAGGSLAKNIQYF